This passage covers 27 T cell receptor beta chains from one sample sequenced in a study of identical twins. TCRdb redid the calling of the 5' RACE reads with MiXCR, one entry per CDR3 protein. The top ten hold under 7.5% of the sample, which has under 350,000 distinct CDR3 sequences, around 9.7% seen once. The sample was also reused in another study, on yellow fever vaccine responses in identical twins.

Input material: CD8+ T cells sorted from blood. The receptors were gathered from a woman younger than 30 in good health.

The sample holds many counts of this clonotype. The chain links TRBV4-2 to TRBJ2-7; D ambiguous. The V and J ends lost 0 bases and 3 bases respectively, with 9 bases between them. The CDR3 runs 14 residues. Germline V gives CDR1 LGHNA, CDR2 YNFKEQ. The CDR3: CASSQDRANYEQYF. Written as DNA, the CDR3 is TGTGCCAGCAGCCAAGATCGAGCTAACTACGAGCAGTACTTC.

This clonotype was picked up many times. The genes are TRBV6-2 or TRBV6-3 and TRBJ2-1; 9 bases agree with TRBD2. This CDR3 has 15 amino acids. Germline V gene sequence: CDR1 MNHEY, CDR2 SVGEGT. With 4 bases clipped from V and 4 bases from J, the junction kept 5 bases outside the gene matches. The CDR3 nucleotides are TGTGCCAGCAGTTCTGGGCTAGCGGGATACAATGAGCAGTTCTTC. This translates into CASSSGLAGYNEQFF.

The rearrangement links TRBV28 to TRBJ2-2; D may correspond to TRBD1 or TRBD2 (7 bases each). Trimming cost V 11 bases and J 4 bases, with 35 bases left between them. Germline CDR1 MDHEN, CDR2 SYDVKM. This CDR3 comprises 20 residues. CDR3 in amino acids: CAGATRVLGGTDDPTGELFF. CDR3 in DNA: TGTGCCGGCGCCACTCGCGTGTTGGGGGGGACAGACGATCCCACCGGGGAGCTGTTTTTT.

On this clonotype: One junction end disagrees with the germline gene, perhaps due to a read error. The rearrangement joins TRBV4-2 to TRBJ2-7; 10 bases fit TRBD2. This CDR3 comprises 17 residues. From germline, CDR1 is LGHNA and CDR2 YNFKEQ. CDR3 loop: CASCQEVASGGTYEQYF. The CDR3 region has the DNA TGTGCCAGCTGCCAAGAGGTGGCTAGCGGGGGAACCTACGAGCAGTACTTC.

This clonotype showed up many times. The gene calls are TRBV12-3 or TRBV12-4 and TRBJ2-1; 11 nucleotides match TRBD2. V was clipped by 5 bases and J by 2 bases; unmatched bases: 5. The CDR3 covers 16 residues. For the CDR3, the DNA is TGTGCCAGCAGTCCTCATAGCGGGAGGGCCTACAATGAGCAGTTCTTC. It translates to CASSPHSGRAYNEQFF.

The J gene is TRBJ2-4, the V gene TRBV7-2; tentatively, D is TRBD1 (6 bases). Germline CDR1 SGHTA, CDR2 FQGNSA. V gave up 1 base and J gave up 6 bases, with 13 bases separating them. CDR3 length equals 15 residues. CDR3 DNA: TGTGCCAGCAGCTTAGGGGTGGGACAAATAAACATTCAGTACTTC. Translated, it gives CASSLGVGQINIQYF. Combining the CDR3 with reference TRBV7-2 and TRBJ2-4 gives the whole variable domain GAGVSQSPSNKVTEKGKDVELRCDPISGHTALYWYRQSLGQGLEFLIYFQGNSAPDKSGLPSDRFSAERTGGSVSTLTIQRTQQEDSAVYLCASSLGVGQINIQYFGAGTRLSVL.

V usage is TRBV5-6 and J usage is TRBJ1-1, with TRBD1 as a possible D gene (6 bases). This CDR3 is 14 amino acids long. Deletions cut 3 bases from V and 1 base from J, with 10 bases between. CDR1 SGHDT and CDR2 YYEEEE come from the germline V gene. As DNA, the CDR3 is TGTGCCAGCAGCTCCGGGACACAGAACACTGAAGCTTTCTTT. Translated: CASSSGTQNTEAFF.

This clonotype occurred many times. The V call is TRBV6-1, the J call TRBJ2-7; TRBD1 agrees at 7 bases. The V gene end was trimmed by 8 bases and the J gene end by 2 bases; junction bases not matched to a gene: 9. The CDR3 is made up of 14 amino acids. The germline gives CDR1 MNHNS, CDR2 SASEGT. The CDR3 bases are TGTGCCAGCCGGCAGGGGGATATGACCTACGAGCAGTACTTC. The encoded protein is CASRQGDMTYEQYF.

This clonotype showed up just a few times. CDR3 sequence: CASSLKNSRGRNEKLFF. The DNA of the CDR3 is TGTGCCAGCAGCTTGAAAAATTCTCGGGGTCGGAATGAAAAACTGTTTTTT. V is TRBV7-9 and J is TRBJ1-4; D is uncertain. V was clipped by 3 bases and J by 5 bases, with 19 bases between them. The CDR3 loop spans 17 amino acids. The germline V gene encodes CDR1 SEHNR and CDR2 FQNEAQ (reference sequence).

This chain uses TRBV6-1 with TRBJ2-1, with 8 bases aligning to TRBD2. In germline, CDR1 is MNHNS, CDR2 SASEGT. V was pared by 5 bases and J by 9 bases, with 9 bases of the junction left unmatched. The CDR3 has 14 amino acids. The CDR3 DNA sequence: TGTGCCAGCAGTCAGGTTAGCGGGATGTCTGAGCAGTTCTTC. Its protein product is CASSQVSGMSEQFF.

This clonotype was found many times. The genes are TRBV27 and TRBJ2-3, with 15 bases matching TRBD2. The CDR3 is 18 residues long. Losses at the gene ends were 5 bases for V and 3 bases for J; bases not matched to a gene: 9. Germline-derived CDR1 and CDR2 are MNHEY and SMNVEV (reference sequence). The CDR3 here is CASSDFGLAGGRTDTQYF. CDR3 DNA: TGTGCCAGCAGTGATTTTGGACTAGCGGGAGGGCGGACAGATACGCAGTATTTT.

V and J are TRBV4-2 and TRBJ2-7, with 7 bases fitting TRBD2. This CDR3 has 13 residues. The germline CDR1 and CDR2 sequences are LGHNA and YNFKEQ. Trimming cost V 7 bases and J 2 bases; bases outside gene matches: 5. The CDR3 here is CASTPGGAYEQYF. The CDR3, as DNA: TGTGCCAGCACCCCTGGGGGGGCCTACGAGCAGTACTTC.

V gene TRBV28 combines with J gene TRBJ2-5; D gene ambiguous. From germline, CDR1 is MDHEN and CDR2 SYDVKM. Trimming took 4 bases from V and 0 from J, leaving 12 bases between them. The CDR3 length is 15 residues. The CDR3 here is CASSSTGPNQETQYF. The CDR3 DNA reads TGTGCCAGCAGTTCTACCGGACCGAACCAAGAGACCCAGTACTTC.

This clonotype has only a few counts. The chain joins TRBV28 to TRBJ1-1; D is unclear. The germline CDR1 and CDR2 sequences are MDHEN and SYDVKM. The CDR3 has 16 residues. V was clipped by 4 bases and J by 1 base, with 16 bases between them. In DNA form, the CDR3 reads TGTGCCAGCAGTTCACCCTTTGGGGTCCCGAACACTGAAGCTTTCTTT. Encoded protein: CASSSPFGVPNTEAFF.

This clonotype has only a few counts. The chain couples TRBV5-1 to TRBJ1-3; D may be TRBD1 (6 bases). Trimming left V 2 bases short and J 2 bases short, with 14 bases between. The CDR3 has 16 residues. The germline CDR1 and CDR2 sequences are SGHRS and YFSETQ. Here the CDR3 DNA reads TGCGCCAGCAGCTTACTGCCAGGGGATACTGGAAACACCATATATTTT. Translated, it gives CASSLLPGDTGNTIYF.

This clonotype has a count of ten or more. This sequence joins TRBV25-1 and TRBJ2-1; 8 bases agree with TRBD2. The CDR3 has 13 amino acids. Germline V CDR1 and CDR2: MGHDK, SYGVNS. Unmatched junction bases numbered 3, after V lost 3 bases and J lost 8 bases. The CDR3 spells CASSESGSDEQFF. The CDR3 nucleotides are TGTGCCAGCAGTGAGAGCGGGAGCGATGAGCAGTTCTTC.

In this sample, this clonotype turned up a few times. This chain links TRBV6-2 or TRBV6-3 with TRBJ2-7, with 9 bases matching TRBD2. This CDR3 has 15 amino acids. Germline CDR1 reads MNHEY; CDR2 reads SVGEGT. Trimming cost V 1 base and J 6 bases; bases outside gene matches: 7. DNA for the CDR3: TGTGCCAGCAGTTACTGGTCTAGCGGGAACCCCGAGCAGTACTTC. Amino acid sequence: CASSYWSSGNPEQYF.

This clonotype has only a few counts. This chain connects TRBV12-3 or TRBV12-4 to TRBJ2-3; tentatively, D is TRBD2 (6 bases). V lost 5 bases and J 6 bases, leaving 18 bases between the germline ends. The CDR3 contains 15 residues. CDR3 sequence (DNA): TGTGCCAGCAGTCCGACTAGAGTAGGGTCCGATACGCAGTATTTT. It is translated as CASSPTRVGSDTQYF.

This clonotype has ten or more counts. The rearrangement joins TRBV29-1 to TRBJ2-7; 7 positions match TRBD2. CDR1 is SQVTM, CDR2 ANQGSEA, per germline. The CDR3 is 13 residues long. The ends lost 2 bases at V and 0 bases at J; junction bases unmatched: 1. Here the CDR3 DNA reads TGCAGCGTTGAAAGCGGGGCCTCCTACGAGCAGTACTTC. Amino acids: CSVESGASYEQYF.

This chain connects TRBV7-9 to TRBJ2-4, with TRBD1 matching over 8 bases. CDR1 SEHNR and CDR2 FQNEAQ come from the germline V gene (reference sequence). The ends lost 0 bases at V and 0 bases at J; junction bases unmatched: 4. The CDR3 spans 17 residues. The CDR3 spells CASSLAGTGLAKNIQYF. The DNA of the CDR3 is TGTGCCAGCAGCTTAGCCGGGACAGGCCTAGCCAAAAACATTCAGTACTTC.

This clonotype was detected ten times or more. This chain links TRBV5-1 with TRBJ2-1; D gene ambiguous. CDR3 size: 14 residues. Germline lookup yields CDR1 SGHRS and CDR2 YFSETQ. Trimming shortened V by 0 bases and J by 1 base, and 5 bases separated the two germline ends. The CDR3 reads CASSLGQSYNEQFF. The CDR3 nucleotides read TGCGCCAGCAGCTTGGGACAATCCTACAATGAGCAGTTCTTC.

This clonotype was recorded many times. V and J are TRBV9 and TRBJ2-1; D not resolved. Trimming shortened V by 0 bases and J by 1 base, and 8 bases separated the two germline ends. The CDR3 runs to 15 residues. CDR1 and CDR2 (germline): SGDLS, YYNGEE. As DNA, the CDR3 is TGTGCCAGCAGCGTAGTCCAGGTTTCCTACAATGAGCAGTTCTTC. Translation: CASSVVQVSYNEQFF. Combining the CDR3 with reference TRBV9 and TRBJ2-1 gives the whole variable domain DSGVTQTPKHLITATGQRVTLRCSPRSGDLSVYWYQQSLDQGLQFLIQYYNGEERAKGNILERFSAQQFPDLHSELNLSSLELGDSALYFCASSVVQVSYNEQFFGPGTRLTVL.

This clonotype was seen only a few times. This rearrangement joins TRBV5-1 to TRBJ2-3, with 8 bases identical to TRBD2. The ends lost 1 base at V and 4 bases at J; junction bases unmatched: 2. CDR3 size: 14 residues. Germline CDR1 and CDR2: SGHRS and YFSETQ. Written as DNA, the CDR3 is TGCGCCAGCAGCTTGCGGGGGGGCTCAGATACGCAGTATTTT. This codes for CASSLRGGSDTQYF.

This clonotype was counted between two and nine times. The CDR3 sequence: CASSILPGHNEQFF. The DNA for the CDR3 is TGTGCCAGTAGTATTCTTCCGGGGCACAATGAGCAGTTCTTC. V and J are TRBV19 and TRBJ2-1; D tentatively reads TRBD1 or TRBD2 (5 bases each). From germline, CDR1 is LNHDA and CDR2 SQIVND (reference sequence). V lost 3 bases to trimming and J lost 5 bases, with 11 bases between them. This CDR3 is built from 14 residues.

This clonotype has a handful of counts. The chain uses TRBV6-1 and TRBJ2-6; D gene ambiguous. The CDR3 is 15 residues long. The V and J ends lost 6 bases and 0 bases respectively, with 9 bases between them. Germline assignment: CDR1 MNHNS and CDR2 SASEGT. CDR3 loop: CASSQGNSGANVLTF. The CDR3 DNA is TGTGCCAGCAGCCAAGGGAACTCTGGGGCCAACGTCCTGACTTTC.

The V and J genes are TRBV27 and TRBJ2-7, with 7 nucleotides matching TRBD2. V dropped 3 bases and J dropped 5; count of bases not matched to a gene: 4. Germline assignment: CDR1 MNHEY and CDR2 SMNVEV (reference sequence). The CDR3 sequence is 13 residues long. As DNA, the CDR3 is TGTGCCAGCAGTTTGTGGGCGGGAGACGAGCAGTACTTC. The encoded protein is CASSLWAGDEQYF.

This clonotype was seen ten or more times. CDR3 nucleotides: TGTGCCAGCAGCTTTGAACAGGGCAATGAGCAGTTCTTC. Encoded protein: CASSFEQGNEQFF. The J gene is TRBJ2-1, the V gene TRBV7-2, with TRBD1 as a possible D gene (6 bases). The germline V gene has CDR1 SGHTA and CDR2 FQGNSA. The V end was cut by 3 bases, the J end by 6 bases, with 9 bases between. The CDR3 runs to 13 residues. The full variable domain, in which reference TRBV7-2 and TRBJ2-1 provide the parts outside the CDR3, is GAGVSQSPSNKVTEKGKDVELRCDPISGHTALYWYRQSLGQGLEFLIYFQGNSAPDKSGLPSDRFSAERTGGSVSTLTIQRTQQEDSAVYLCASSFEQGNEQFFGPGTRLTVL.